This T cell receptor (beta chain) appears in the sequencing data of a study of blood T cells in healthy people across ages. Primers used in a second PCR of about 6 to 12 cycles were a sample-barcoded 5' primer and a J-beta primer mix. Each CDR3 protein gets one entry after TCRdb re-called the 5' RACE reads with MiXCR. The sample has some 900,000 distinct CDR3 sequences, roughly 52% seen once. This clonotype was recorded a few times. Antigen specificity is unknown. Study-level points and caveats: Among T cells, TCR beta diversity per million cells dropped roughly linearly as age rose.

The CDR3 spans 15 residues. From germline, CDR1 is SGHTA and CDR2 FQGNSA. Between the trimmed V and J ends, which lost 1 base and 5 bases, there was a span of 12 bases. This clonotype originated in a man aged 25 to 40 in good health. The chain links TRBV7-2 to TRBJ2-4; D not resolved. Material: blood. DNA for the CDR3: TGTGCCAGCAGCTTAGAGCTACTACCCGAAAACATTCAGTACTTC. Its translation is CASSLELLPENIQYF. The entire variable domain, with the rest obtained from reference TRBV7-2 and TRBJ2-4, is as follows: GAGVSQSPSNKVTEKGKDVELRCDPISGHTALYWYRQSLGQGLEFLIYFQGNSAPDKSGLPSDRFSAERTGGSVSTLTIQRTQQEDSAVYLCASSLELLPENIQYFGAGTRLSVL.